Below, one TCR beta chain is given with its context. The antigen is not known. PCR used 60 Vbeta primers and 13 Jbeta primers. Assay used: immunoSEQ multiplex PCR; TCRdb lists only in-frame clones, some missing. The data show roughly 110,000 clones, 80% to 85% seen once. The data originate from a study of cytomegalovirus exposure and HLA in healthy donors. Study findings and constraints: Investigators reported about 160 TCR beta chains as tied to cytomegalovirus.

Germline V CDR1 and CDR2: MNHNY, SVGAGI (reference sequence). The length of the CDR3 is 15 residues. The ends were cut back, 4 bases at V and 0 bases at J, with 12 bases in the middle. The receptor was isolated from a man aged 25-45 years in good health and CMV-seropositive. The chain couples TRBV6-6 to TRBJ1-1, with D maybe TRBD1 (6 bases). The specimen was PBMCs. The CDR3 DNA is TGTGCCAGCAGTTCTCCGGGACAAATGAACACTGAAGCTTTCTTT. The encoded protein is CASSSPGQMNTEAFF.